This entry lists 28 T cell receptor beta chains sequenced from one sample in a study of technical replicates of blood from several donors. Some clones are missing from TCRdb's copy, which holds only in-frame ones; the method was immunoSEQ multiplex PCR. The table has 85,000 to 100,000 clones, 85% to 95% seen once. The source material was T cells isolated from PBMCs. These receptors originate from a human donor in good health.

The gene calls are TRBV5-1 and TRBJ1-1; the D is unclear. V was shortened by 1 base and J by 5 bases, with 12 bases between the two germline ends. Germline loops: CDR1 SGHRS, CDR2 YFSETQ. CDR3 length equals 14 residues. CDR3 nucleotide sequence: TGCGCCAGCAGCTTGAGTACGGGGAGTACTGAAGCTTTCTTT. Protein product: CASSLSTGSTEAFF. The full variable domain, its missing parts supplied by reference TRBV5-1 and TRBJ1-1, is KAGVTQTPRYLIKTRGQQVTLSCSPISGHRSVSWYQQTPGQGLQFLFEYFSETQRNKGNFPGRFSGRQFSNSRSEMNVSTLELGDSALYLCASSLSTGSTEAFFGQGTRLTVV.

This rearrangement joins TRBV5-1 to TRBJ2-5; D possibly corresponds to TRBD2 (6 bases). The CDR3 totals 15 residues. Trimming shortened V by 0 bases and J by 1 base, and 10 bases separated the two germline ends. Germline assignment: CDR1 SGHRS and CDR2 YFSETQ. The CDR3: CASSLGRGLQETQYF. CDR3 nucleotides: TGCGCCAGCAGCTTGGGTAGGGGACTCCAAGAGACCCAGTACTTC.

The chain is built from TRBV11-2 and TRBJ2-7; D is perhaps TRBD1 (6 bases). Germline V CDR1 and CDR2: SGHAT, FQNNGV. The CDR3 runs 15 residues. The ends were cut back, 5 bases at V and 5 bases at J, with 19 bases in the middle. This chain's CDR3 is CASSPTTTGYHEQYF. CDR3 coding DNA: TGTGCCAGCAGCCCGACGACCACAGGGTACCACGAGCAGTACTTC.

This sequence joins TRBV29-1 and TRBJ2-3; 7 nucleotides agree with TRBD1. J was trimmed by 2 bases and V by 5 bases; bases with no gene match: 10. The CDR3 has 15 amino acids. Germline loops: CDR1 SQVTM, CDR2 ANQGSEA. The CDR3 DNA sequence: TGCAGCGTTACCAGACCGGGACAGTTCACAGATACGCAGTATTTT. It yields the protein CSVTRPGQFTDTQYF.

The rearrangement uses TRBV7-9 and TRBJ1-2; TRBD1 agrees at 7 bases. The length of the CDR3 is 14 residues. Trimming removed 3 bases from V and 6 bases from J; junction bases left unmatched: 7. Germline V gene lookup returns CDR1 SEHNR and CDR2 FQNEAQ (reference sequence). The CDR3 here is CASSLGQILNGYTF. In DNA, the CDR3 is TGTGCCAGCAGCTTGGGACAGATACTCAATGGCTACACCTTC.

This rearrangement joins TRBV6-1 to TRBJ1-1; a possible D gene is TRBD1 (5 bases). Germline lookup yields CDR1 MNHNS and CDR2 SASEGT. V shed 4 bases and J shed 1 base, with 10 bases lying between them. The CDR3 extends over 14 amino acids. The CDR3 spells CASSVKTENTEAFF. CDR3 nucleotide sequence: TGTGCCAGCAGTGTAAAGACAGAGAACACTGAAGCTTTCTTT.

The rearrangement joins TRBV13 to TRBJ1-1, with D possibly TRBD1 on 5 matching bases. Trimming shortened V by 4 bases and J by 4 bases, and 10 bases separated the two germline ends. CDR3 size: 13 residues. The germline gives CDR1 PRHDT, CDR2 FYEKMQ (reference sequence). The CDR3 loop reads CASSSPGGTEAFF. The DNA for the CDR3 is TGTGCCAGCAGCTCACCGGGGGGCACTGAAGCTTTCTTT.

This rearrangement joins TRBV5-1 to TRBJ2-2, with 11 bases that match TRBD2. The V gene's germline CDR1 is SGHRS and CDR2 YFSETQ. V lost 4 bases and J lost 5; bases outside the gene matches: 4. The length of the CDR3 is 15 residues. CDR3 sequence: CASSKLAGGTGELFF. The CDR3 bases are TGCGCCAGCAGCAAGTTAGCGGGGGGGACCGGGGAGCTGTTTTTT.

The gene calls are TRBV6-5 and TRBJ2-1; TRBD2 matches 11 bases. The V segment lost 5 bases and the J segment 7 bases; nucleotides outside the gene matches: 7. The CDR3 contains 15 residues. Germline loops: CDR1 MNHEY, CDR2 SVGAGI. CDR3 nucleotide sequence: TGTGCCAGCAGTGCACGACTAGCGGGATGGAATGAGCAGTTCTTC. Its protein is CASSARLAGWNEQFF.

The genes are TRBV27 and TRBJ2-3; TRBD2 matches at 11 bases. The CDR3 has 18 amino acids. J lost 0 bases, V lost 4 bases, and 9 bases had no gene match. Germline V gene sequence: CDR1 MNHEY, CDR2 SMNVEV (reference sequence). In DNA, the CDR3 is TGTGCCAGCAGTTGGGGACTAGCGGTAAGGAAGAGCACAGATACGCAGTATTTT. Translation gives CASSWGLAVRKSTDTQYF.

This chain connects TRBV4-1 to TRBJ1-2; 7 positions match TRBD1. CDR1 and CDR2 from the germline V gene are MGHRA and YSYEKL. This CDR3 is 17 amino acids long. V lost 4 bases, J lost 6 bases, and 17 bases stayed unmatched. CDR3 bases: TGCGCCAGCAGCCCAATACTGACAGGGAGACGGGGAGATGGCTACACCTTC. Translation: CASSPILTGRRGDGYTF.

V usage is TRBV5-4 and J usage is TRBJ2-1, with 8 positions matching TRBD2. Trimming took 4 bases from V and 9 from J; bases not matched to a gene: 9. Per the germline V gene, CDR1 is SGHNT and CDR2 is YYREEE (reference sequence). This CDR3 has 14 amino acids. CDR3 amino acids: CASSPGLEESEQFF. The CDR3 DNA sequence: TGTGCCAGCAGCCCGGGACTAGAAGAGAGTGAGCAGTTCTTC.

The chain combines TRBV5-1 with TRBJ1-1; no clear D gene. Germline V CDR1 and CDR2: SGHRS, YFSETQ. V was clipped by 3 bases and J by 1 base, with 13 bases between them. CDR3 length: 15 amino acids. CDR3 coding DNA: TGCGCCAGCAGCTCGGATGGAGGATGGAACACTGAAGCTTTCTTT. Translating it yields CASSSDGGWNTEAFF. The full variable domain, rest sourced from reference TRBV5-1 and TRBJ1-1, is KAGVTQTPRYLIKTRGQQVTLSCSPISGHRSVSWYQQTPGQGLQFLFEYFSETQRNKGNFPGRFSGRQFSNSRSEMNVSTLELGDSALYLCASSSDGGWNTEAFFGQGTRLTVV.

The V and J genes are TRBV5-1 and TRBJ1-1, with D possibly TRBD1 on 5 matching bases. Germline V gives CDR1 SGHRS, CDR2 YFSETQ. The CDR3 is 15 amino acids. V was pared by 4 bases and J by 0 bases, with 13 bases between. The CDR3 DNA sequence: TGCGCCAGCAGCCCGCCGGCAGGGCTGAACACTGAAGCTTTCTTT. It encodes CASSPPAGLNTEAFF.

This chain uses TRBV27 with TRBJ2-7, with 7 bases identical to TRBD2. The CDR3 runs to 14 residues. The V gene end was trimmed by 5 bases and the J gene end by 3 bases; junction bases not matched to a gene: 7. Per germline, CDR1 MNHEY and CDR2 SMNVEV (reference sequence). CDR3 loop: CASSARESYYEQYF. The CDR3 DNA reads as TGTGCCAGCAGTGCGCGGGAGAGCTACTACGAGCAGTACTTC.

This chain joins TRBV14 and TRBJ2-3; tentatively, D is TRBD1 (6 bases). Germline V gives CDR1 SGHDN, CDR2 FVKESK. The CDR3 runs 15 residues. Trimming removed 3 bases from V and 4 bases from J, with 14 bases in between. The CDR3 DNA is TGTGCCAGCAGCCAGTTAATACAGGGCGCAGATACGCAGTATTTT. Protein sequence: CASSQLIQGADTQYF.

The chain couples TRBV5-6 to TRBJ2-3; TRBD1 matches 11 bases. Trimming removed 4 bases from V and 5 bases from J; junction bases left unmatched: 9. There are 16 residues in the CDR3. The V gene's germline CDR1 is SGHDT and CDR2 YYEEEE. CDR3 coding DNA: TGTGCCAGCAGCCTCACTCCGGGACAGGGGGGAGATACGCAGTATTTT. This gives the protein CASSLTPGQGGDTQYF.

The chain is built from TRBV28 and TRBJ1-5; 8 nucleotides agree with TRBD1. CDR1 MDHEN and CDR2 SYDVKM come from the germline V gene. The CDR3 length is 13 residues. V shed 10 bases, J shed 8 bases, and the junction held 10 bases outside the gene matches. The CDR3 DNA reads TGTGCCATGCAGGGGGCCCAATCGGAGCCCCAGCATTTT. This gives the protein CAMQGAQSEPQHF. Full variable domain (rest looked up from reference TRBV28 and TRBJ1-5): DVKVTQSSRYLVKRTGEKVFLECVQDMDHENMFWYRQDPGLGLRLIYFSYDVKMKEKGDIPEGYSVSREKKERFSLILESASTNQTSMYLCAMQGAQSEPQHFGDGTRLSIL.

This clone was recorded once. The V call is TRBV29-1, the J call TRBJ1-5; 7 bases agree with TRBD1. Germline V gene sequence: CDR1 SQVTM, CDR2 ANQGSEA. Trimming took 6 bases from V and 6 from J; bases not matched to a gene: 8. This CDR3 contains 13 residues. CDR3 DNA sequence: TGCAGCGTAAACCAGGGGGGCGGTCAGCCCCAGCATTTT. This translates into CSVNQGGGQPQHF.

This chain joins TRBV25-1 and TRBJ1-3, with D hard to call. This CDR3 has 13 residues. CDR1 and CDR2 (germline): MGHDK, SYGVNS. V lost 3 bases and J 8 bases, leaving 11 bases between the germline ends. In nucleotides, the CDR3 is TGTGCCAGCAGTGAGAGGGTATTGGACACCATATATTTT. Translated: CASSERVLDTIYF.

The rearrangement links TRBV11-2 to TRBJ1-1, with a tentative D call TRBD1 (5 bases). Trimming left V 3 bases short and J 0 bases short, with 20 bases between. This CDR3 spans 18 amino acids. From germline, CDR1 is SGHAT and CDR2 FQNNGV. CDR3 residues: CASSFNPTEATLNTEAFF. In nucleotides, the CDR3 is TGTGCCAGCAGCTTTAACCCGACAGAGGCCACGTTGAACACTGAAGCTTTCTTT.

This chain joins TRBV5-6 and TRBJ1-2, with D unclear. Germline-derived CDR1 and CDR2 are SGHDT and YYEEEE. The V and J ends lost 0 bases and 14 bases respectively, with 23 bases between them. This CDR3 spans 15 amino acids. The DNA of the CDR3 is TGTGCCAGCAGCTTGGCCTTTAGAGGGAAACCATTTGGGACCTTC. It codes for CASSLAFRGKPFGTF.

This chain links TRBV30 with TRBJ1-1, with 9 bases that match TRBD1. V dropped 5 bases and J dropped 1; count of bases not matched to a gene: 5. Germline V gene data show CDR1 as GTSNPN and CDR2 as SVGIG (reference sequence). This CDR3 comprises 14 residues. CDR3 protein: CAWATGGANTEAFF. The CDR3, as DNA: TGTGCCTGGGCTACAGGGGGCGCGAACACTGAAGCTTTCTTT. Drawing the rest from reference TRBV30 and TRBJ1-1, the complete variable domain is SQTIHQWPATLVQPVGSPLSLECTVEGTSNPNLYWYRQAAGRGLQLLFYSVGIGQISSEVPQNLSASRPQDRQFILSSKKLLLSDSGFYLCAWATGGANTEAFFGQGTRLTVV.

In DNA form, the CDR3 reads TGTGCCAGCAGCTTTAACTTAATCACTGAAGCTTTCTTT. Translation gives CASSFNLITEAFF. The chain carries TRBV5-6 and TRBJ1-1, with no clear D. The CDR3 runs to 13 residues. V gave up 2 bases and J gave up 4 bases, with 9 bases separating them. In germline, CDR1 is SGHDT, CDR2 YYEEEE. Based on the CDR3 plus reference TRBV5-6 and TRBJ1-1, the full variable domain is DAGVTQSPTHLIKTRGQQVTLRCSPKSGHDTVSWYQQALGQGPQFIFQYYEEEERQRGNFPDRFSGHQFPNYSSELNVNALLLGDSALYLCASSFNLITEAFFGQGTRLTVV.

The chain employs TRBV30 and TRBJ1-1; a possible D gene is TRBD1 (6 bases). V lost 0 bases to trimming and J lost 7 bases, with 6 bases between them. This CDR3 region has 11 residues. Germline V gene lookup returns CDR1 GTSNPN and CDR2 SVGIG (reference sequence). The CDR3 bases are TGTGCCTGGAGTGTAGGGGGTGAAGCTTTCTTT. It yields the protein CAWSVGGEAFF.

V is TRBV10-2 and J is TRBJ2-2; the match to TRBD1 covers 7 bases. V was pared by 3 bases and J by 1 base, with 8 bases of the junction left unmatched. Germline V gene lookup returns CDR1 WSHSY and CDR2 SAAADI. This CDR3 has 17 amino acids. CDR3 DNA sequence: TGCGCCAGCAGTGACGTTAGTCGGACAGGGAACACCGGGGAGCTGTTTTTT. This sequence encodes CASSDVSRTGNTGELFF.

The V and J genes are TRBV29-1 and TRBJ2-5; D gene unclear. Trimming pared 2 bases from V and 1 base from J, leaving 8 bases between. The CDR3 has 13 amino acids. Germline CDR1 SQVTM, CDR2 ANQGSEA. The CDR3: CSVENGRQETQYF. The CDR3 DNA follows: TGCAGCGTTGAAAATGGGCGCCAAGAGACCCAGTACTTC. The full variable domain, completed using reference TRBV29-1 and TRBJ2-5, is SAVISQKPSRDICQRGTSLTIQCQVDSQVTMMFWYRQQPGQSLTLIATANQGSEATYESGFVIDKFPISRPNLTFSTLTVSNMSPEDSSIYLCSVENGRQETQYFGPGTRLLVL.

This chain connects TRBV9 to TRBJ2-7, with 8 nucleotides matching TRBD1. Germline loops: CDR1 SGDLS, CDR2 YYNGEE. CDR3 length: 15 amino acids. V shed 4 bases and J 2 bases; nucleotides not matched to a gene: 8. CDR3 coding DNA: TGTGCCAGCAGCACCGGACAGGGACCTACCTACGAGCAGTACTTC. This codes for CASSTGQGPTYEQYF.